What follows is one T cell receptor (beta chain) and its context. The sample is drawn from a study of control samples from healthy donors and cancer patients. Generated by immunoSEQ multiplex PCR, the TCRdb table keeps only in-frame clones and is missing some. The profile shows roughly 130,000 clones, around 90% of them singletons. This CDR3 region has 14 residues. Deletions cut 6 bases from V and 8 bases from J, with 19 bases between. Germline V CDR1 and CDR2: MDHEN, SYDVKM. The receptor comes from a man younger than 35 in good health. The sequencing sample was made of blood. J is TRBJ1-2 and V is TRBV28, with D perhaps matching TRBD1 (6 bases). CDR3 sequence reads: CASSHPAGAMGYTF. CDR3 sequence (DNA): TGTGCCAGCAGCCATCCCGCGGGGGCTATGGGCTACACCTTC.